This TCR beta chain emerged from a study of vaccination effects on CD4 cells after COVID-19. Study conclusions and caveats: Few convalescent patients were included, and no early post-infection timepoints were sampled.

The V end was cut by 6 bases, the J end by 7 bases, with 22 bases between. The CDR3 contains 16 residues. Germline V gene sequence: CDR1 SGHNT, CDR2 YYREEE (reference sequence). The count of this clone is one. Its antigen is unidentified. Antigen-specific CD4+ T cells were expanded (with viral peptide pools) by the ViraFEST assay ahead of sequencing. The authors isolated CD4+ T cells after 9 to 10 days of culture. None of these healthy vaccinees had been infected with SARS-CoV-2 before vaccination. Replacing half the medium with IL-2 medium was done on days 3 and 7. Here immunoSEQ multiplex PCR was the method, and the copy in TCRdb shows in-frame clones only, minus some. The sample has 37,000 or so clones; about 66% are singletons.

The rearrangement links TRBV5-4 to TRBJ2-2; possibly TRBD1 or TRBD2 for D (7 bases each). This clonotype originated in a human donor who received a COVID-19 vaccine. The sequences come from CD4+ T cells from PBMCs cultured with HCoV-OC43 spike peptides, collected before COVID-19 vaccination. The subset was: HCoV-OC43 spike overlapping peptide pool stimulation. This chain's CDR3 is CASTFSRGGGIGELFF. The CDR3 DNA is TGTGCCAGCACCTTCTCCAGGGGAGGGGGCATCGGGGAGCTGTTTTTT.